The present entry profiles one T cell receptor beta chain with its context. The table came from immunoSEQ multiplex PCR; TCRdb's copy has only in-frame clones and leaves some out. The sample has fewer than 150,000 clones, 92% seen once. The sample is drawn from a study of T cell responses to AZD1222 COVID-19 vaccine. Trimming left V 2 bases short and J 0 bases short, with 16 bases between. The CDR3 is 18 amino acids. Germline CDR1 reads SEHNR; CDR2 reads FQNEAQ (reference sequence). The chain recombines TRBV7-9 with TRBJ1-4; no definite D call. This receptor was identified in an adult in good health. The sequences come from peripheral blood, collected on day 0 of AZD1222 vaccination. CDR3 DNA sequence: TGTGCCAGCAGCTTAAGTACGGGTCTCTCCGCAACTAATGAAAAACTGTTTTTT. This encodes CASSLSTGLSATNEKLFF.